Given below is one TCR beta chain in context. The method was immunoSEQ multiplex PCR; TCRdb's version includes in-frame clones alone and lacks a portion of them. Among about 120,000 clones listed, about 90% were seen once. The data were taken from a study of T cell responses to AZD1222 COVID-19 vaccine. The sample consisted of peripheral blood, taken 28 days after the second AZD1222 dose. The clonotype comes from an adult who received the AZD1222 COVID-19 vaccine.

CDR3 sequence (DNA): TGTGCCACCAGCAGAGATCTTGGCAATGAAAAACTGTTTTTT. This codes for CATSRDLGNEKLFF. V and J are TRBV15 and TRBJ1-4; no clear D. Germline V gene lookup returns CDR1 LNHNV and CDR2 YYDKDF (reference sequence). The ends were cut back, 0 bases at V and 5 bases at J, with 7 bases in the middle. CDR3 length: 14 amino acids.